This TCR beta chain derives from a study of blood T cell repertoires in COVID-19. The length of the CDR3 is 13 residues. CDR1 is MNHNY, CDR2 SVGAGI, per germline (reference sequence). V lost 6 bases, J lost 5 bases, and 13 bases lay in between. Participants came from roughly 24 US areas, aged about 18 to 89 years. This clone occurred a few times. The protocol was immunoSEQ multiplex PCR, while the TCRdb copy is restricted to in-frame clones and leaves out a portion. The sample includes fewer than 250,000 clones, 75% to 90% of them seen just once. The TCR sequence derives from a man between 45 and 60 years old who had been exposed to COVID-19. The chain joins TRBV6-6 to TRBJ1-1; D remains ambiguous. Specimen: PBMCs or T cells enriched from blood (not recorded which). CDR3 region: CASSQAPWTEAFF. CDR3 bases: TGTGCCAGCAGCCAGGCGCCGTGGACTGAAGCTTTCTTT.